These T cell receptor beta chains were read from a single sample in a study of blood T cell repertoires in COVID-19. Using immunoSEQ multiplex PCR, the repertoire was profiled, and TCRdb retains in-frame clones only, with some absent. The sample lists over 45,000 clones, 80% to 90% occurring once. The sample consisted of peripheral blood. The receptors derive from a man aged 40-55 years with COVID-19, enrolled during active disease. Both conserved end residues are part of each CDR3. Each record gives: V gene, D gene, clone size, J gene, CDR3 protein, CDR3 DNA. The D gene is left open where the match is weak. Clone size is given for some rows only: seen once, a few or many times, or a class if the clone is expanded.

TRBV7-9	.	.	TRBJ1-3	CASSGPGASSGNTIYF	TGTGCCAGCAGCGGTCCAGGGGCGAGCTCTGGAAACACCATATATTTT
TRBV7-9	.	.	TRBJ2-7	CASSLDSLSYEQYF	TGTGCCAGCAGCTTAGATTCCCTCTCCTACGAGCAGTACTTC
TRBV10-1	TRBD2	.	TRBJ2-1	CASSDLAGGSEQFF	TGCGCCAGCAGTGATCTTGCGGGAGGGTCCGAGCAGTTCTTC
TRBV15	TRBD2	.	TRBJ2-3	CATSREGGKGTDTQYF	TGTGCCACCAGCAGAGAGGGGGGGAAGGGCACAGATACGCAGTATTTT
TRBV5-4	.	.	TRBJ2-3	CASSSANRDPTDTQYF	TGTGCCAGCAGCTCCGCCAACAGGGACCCCACAGATACGCAGTATTTT
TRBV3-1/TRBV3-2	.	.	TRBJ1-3	CASAKAGLTGNTIYF	TGTGCCAGCGCCAAGGCAGGACTCACTGGAAACACCATATATTTT
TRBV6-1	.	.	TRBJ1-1	CASSEAGVSTEAFF	TGTGCCAGCAGTGAGGCCGGGGTTAGCACTGAAGCTTTCTTT
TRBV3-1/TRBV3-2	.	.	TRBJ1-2	CASSHRDRAGYTF	TGTGCCAGCAGCCACAGGGATAGGGCTGGCTACACCTTC
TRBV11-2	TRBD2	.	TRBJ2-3	CASSLEVQRGAKDTQYF	TGTGCCAGCAGCTTAGAGGTCCAGCGGGGGGCGAAAGATACGCAGTATTTT
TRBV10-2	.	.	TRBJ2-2	CASSESASTGELFF	TGCGCCAGCAGTGAGTCGGCCAGCACCGGGGAGCTGTTTTTT
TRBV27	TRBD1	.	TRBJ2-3	CASSHHYRGPTDTQYF	TGTGCCAGCAGTCACCATTACAGGGGCCCCACAGATACGCAGTATTTT
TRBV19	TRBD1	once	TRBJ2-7	CASSIGTGGYEQYF	TGTGCCAGTAGTATAGGGACAGGGGGCTACGAGCAGTACTTC
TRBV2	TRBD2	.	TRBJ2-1	CASSATGTSGSPLNNEQFF	TGTGCCAGCAGCGCCACGGGGACTAGCGGGAGCCCTCTGAACAATGAGCAGTTCTTC
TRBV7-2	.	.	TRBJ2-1	CASSLGTKGEQFF	TGTGCCAGCAGCTTAGGGACTAAGGGTGAGCAGTTCTTC
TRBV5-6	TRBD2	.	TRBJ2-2	CASSLGGLAANTGELFF	TGTGCCAGCAGCTTGGGGGGACTAGCGGCGAACACCGGGGAGCTGTTTTTT
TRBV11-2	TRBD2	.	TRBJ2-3	CASSSLAGGPGTDTQYF	TGTGCCAGCAGCTCCTTAGCGGGGGGGCCCGGCACAGATACGCAGTATTTT
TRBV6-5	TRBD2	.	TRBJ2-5	CASSPSGTSVERQYF	TGTGCCAGCAGTCCATCCGGGACTAGTGTCGAGAGGCAGTACTTC
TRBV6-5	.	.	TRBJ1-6	CASSLGPGNSHLHF	TGTGCCAGCAGTTTGGGGCCAGGGAATTCACACCTCCACTTT
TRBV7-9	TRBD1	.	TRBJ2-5	CASSYGTGLWTQYF	TGTGCCAGCAGCTACGGGACAGGGTTGTGGACCCAGTACTTC
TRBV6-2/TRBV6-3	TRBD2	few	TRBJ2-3	CASSSLLAGADTQYF	TGTGCCAGCAGTTCCCTACTAGCGGGAGCAGATACGCAGTATTTT
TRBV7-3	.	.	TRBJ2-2	CATRPGAGNTGELFF	TGTGCCACCCGTCCCGGAGCGGGGAACACCGGGGAGCTGTTTTTT
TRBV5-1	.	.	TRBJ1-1	CASSSGFLVTEAFF	TGCGCCAGCAGCTCGGGGTTCTTGGTCACTGAAGCTTTCTTT
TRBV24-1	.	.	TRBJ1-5	CATSQTGRTPQHF	TGTGCCACCAGTCAGACAGGACGGACGCCCCAGCATTTT
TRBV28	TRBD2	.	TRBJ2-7	CASSFPGRDEQYF	TGTGCCAGCAGTTTCCCAGGGAGGGACGAGCAGTACTTC
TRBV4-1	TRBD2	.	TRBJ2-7	CASSQPLSSGAPEQYF	TGCGCCAGCAGCCAACCTTTGTCTAGCGGGGCCCCGGAGCAGTACTTC
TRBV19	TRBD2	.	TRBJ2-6	CASKAGAISGANVLTF	TGTGCCAGTAAAGCGGGGGCGATCTCTGGGGCCAACGTCCTGACTTTC
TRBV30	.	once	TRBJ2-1	CASGGTGQTHNEQFF	TGTGCGTCGGGGGGGACAGGGCAAACACACAATGAGCAGTTCTTC
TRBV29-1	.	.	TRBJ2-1	CSVTGLYNNEQFF	TGCAGCGTTACAGGACTATACAACAATGAGCAGTTCTTC
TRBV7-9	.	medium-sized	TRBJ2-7	CASSALGGDEQYF	TGTGCCAGCAGCGCCCTGGGGGGTGACGAGCAGTACTTC
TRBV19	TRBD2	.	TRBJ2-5	CASRPAGGETQYF	TGTGCCAGTAGGCCAGCGGGGGGAGAGACCCAGTACTTC
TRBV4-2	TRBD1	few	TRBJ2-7	CASSQDRQGHYEQYF	TGTGCCAGCAGCCAAGATCGACAGGGGCACTACGAGCAGTACTTC
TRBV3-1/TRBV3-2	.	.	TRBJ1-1	CASSHRDRPGKAFF	TGTGCCAGCAGCCATAGAGACAGGCCGGGGAAAGCTTTCTTT
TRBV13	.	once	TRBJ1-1	CASSLGLPGAATEAFF	TGTGCCAGCAGCTTAGGCCTCCCAGGGGCGGCCACTGAAGCTTTCTTT
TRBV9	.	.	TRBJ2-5	CASSRPDSQETQYF	TGTGCCAGCAGCCGCCCGGACAGCCAAGAGACCCAGTACTTC
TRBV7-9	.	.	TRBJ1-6	CASETGGSPLHF	TGTGCCAGCGAAACCGGGGGTTCACCCCTCCACTTT
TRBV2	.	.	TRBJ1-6	CASRLSSPLHF	TGTGCCAGCAGGCTATCTTCACCCCTCCACTTT
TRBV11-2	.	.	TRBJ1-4	CASSLGHSNEKLFF	TGTGCCAGCAGCTTGGGACACTCTAATGAAAAACTGTTTTTT
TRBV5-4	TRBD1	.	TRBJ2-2	CASSIDRVGDTGELFF	TGTGCCAGCAGCATAGACAGGGTAGGAGACACCGGGGAGCTGTTTTTT
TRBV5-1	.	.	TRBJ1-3	CASSLAGGGGNTIYF	TGCGCCAGCAGCTTGGCGGGGGGTGGTGGAAACACCATATATTTT
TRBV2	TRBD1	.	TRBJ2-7	CASRLTRQGANTEQYF	TGTGCCAGCAGACTCACTAGACAGGGAGCAAACACTGAGCAGTACTTC
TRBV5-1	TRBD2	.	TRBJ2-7	CASSLSAGGFPEQYF	TGCGCCAGCAGCTTATCCGCGGGAGGCTTCCCCGAGCAGTACTTC
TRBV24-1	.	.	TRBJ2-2	CATSDTGSRGRSGELFF	TGTGCCACCAGTGATACGGGCAGTAGAGGGAGGTCCGGGGAGCTGTTTTTT
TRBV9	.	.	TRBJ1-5	CASSVGTGSNQPQHF	TGTGCCAGCAGCGTTGGAACAGGGTCTAATCAGCCCCAGCATTTT
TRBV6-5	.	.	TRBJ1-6	CASRKGNSPLHF	TGTGCCAGCAGAAAGGGGAATTCACCCCTCCACTTT
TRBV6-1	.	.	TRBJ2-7	CASSSGRVYEQYF	TGTGCCAGCAGTTCCGGGAGAGTCTACGAGCAGTACTTC
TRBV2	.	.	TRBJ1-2	CAIQGLAGNGYTF	TGTGCCATACAGGGTCTCGCAGGGAATGGCTACACCTTC
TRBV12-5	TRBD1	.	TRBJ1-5	CASGLSGQGAHQPQHF	TGTGCTAGTGGTTTATCCGGACAGGGGGCCCATCAGCCCCAGCATTTT
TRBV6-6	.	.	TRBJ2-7	CASSLSSPYEQYF	TGTGCCAGCAGCCTATCTTCCCCCTACGAGCAGTACTTC
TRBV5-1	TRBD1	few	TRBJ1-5	CASSLEGGVNQPQHF	TGCGCCAGCAGCTTGGAAGGGGGCGTCAATCAGCCCCAGCATTTT
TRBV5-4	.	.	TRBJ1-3	CASSSGLKRGSGNTIYF	TGTGCCAGCAGCTCCGGACTCAAACGGGGCTCTGGAAACACCATATATTTT
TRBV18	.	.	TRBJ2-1	CASSPLTNEQFF	TGTGCCAGCTCACCACTAACTAATGAGCAGTTCTTC
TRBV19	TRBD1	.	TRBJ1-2	CASTHRGGGYTF	TGTGCCAGTACCCACAGGGGCGGTGGCTACACCTTC
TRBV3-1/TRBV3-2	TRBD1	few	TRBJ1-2	CASSPWTGGLYGYTF	TGTGCCAGCAGCCCCTGGACAGGTGGCCTATATGGCTACACCTTC
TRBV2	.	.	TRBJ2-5	CASSVRQTNQETQYF	TGTGCCAGCAGTGTTCGACAGACCAACCAAGAGACCCAGTACTTC